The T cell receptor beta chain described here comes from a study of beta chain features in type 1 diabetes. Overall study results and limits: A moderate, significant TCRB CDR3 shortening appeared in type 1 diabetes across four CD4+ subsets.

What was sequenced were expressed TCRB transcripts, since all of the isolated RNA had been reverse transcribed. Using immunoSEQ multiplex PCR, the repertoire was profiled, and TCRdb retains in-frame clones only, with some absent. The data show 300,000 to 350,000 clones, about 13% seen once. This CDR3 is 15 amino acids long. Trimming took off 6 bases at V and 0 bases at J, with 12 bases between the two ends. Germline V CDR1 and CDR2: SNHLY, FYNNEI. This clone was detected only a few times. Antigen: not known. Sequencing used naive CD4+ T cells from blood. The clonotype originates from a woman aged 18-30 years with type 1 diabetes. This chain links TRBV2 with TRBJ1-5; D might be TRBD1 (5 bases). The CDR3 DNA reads TGTGCCAGCAGCCAGGACACTGATAGCAATCAGCCCCAGCATTTT. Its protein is CASSQDTDSNQPQHF.